This T cell receptor beta chain was profiled in a study of CD8 T cells in ankylosing spondylitis (dated by TCRdb to the late 2010s). Study-level background: To find TCR variants linked to disease, the study profiled T cell receptor beta repertoires in ankylosing spondylitis patients and healthy donors. The whole study cohort included 108 healthy donors and 20 to 25 ankylosing spondylitis patients. Peripheral blood samples were taken, and synovial fluid was additionally collected from ankylosing spondylitis patients. Study-wide findings and limitations: According to the report, matched synovial fluid samples from ankylosing spondylitis patients were significantly enriched for the disease-linked clones. A CD8+ phenotype was shown by the disease-linked clones, which were found at relatively low frequencies in peripheral blood. Some motif variants were previously reported in synovial fluid and blood of reactive arthritis patients, suggesting common disease-initiation mechanisms. A TCR beta motif made up of under ten highly homologous amino acid variants appeared to be characteristic of blood from ankylosing spondylitis patients.

TCRdb shows the sequencer as Illumina HiSeq 2500. Quantitative 5'-RACE with molecular barcodes was used to prepare TCR beta libraries. Per the authors' processing: To identify disease-linked TCR variants, a new computational method was used, one built on a probabilistic model of VDJ rearrangement. Through fastp at Q25 and MiXCR, TCRdb rebuilt clones from the public reads, retaining in-frame beta chains. Under each unique CDR3 protein, matching rows form one entry showing the most common genes and DNA. These V and J calls rely on TCRdb rather than the paper's analysis. This sample holds approximately 250,000 distinct CDR3 sequences; roughly 8.2% were observed only once. The leading ten clones occupy more than 4% of the sample. This clonotype was seen ten or more times. The clone's antigen remains unknown. Nothing much larger sits one base from this clone, and base qualities are not available. The CDR3 sequence holds 14 residues, the cysteine and phenylalanine included. CDR3 DNA only is kept here, 42 bases in frame from base 1. Via the germline V gene, CDR1 is LGHNA and CDR2 YSLEER. V loses 0 bases, J loses 7 bases, and the germline ends lie 13 bases apart.

Recombination joined TRBV4-3 with TRBJ2-7; a tentative D match to TRBD2 spans 6 bases. The sequence was collected from a female donor with ankylosing spondylitis or in good health (not recorded which). The sequencing sample was made of blood, either unsorted or a sorted T cell fraction (not recorded which). The CDR3 in this case is CASSQDFGAGEQYF. The bases read TGCGCCAGCAGCCAAGATTTCGGGGCGGGGGAGCAGTACTTC.